These 20 T cell receptor beta chains share one sample of origin, sequenced in a study of STAT3 mutations in large granular lymphocyte leukemia. Study-wide results and limits: In T-cell large granular lymphocyte leukemia, about half of patients showed multiple immunodominant subclonotypes.

Here immunoSEQ multiplex PCR was the method, and the copy in TCRdb shows in-frame clones only, minus some. The data show 2,500 to 3,000 clones, approximately 31% seen once. These TCRs are of unknown antigen specificity. Sequenced: PBMCs. The receptors stem from a human donor with T large granular lymphocyte leukemia. Some clones in this sample may be carry-over from other donors' samples.

The gene calls are TRBV18 and TRBJ1-5; a weak D match, TRBD1 (5 bases). This CDR3 region has 13 residues. In germline, CDR1 is KGHSH, CDR2 LQKENI. Trimming took 2 bases from V and 5 from J, leaving 7 bases between them. The CDR3 loop reads CASSPGGDQPQHF. The CDR3 nucleotides read TGTGCCAGCTCACCAGGGGGGGATCAGCCCCAGCATTTT.

The CDR3 region has the DNA TGCGCCAGCAGTCAACCCGACAGGCACAATCAGCCCCAGCATTTT. Its protein is CASSQPDRHNQPQHF. The V call is TRBV23-1, the J call TRBJ1-5, with a tentative D call TRBD1 (6 bases). TRBV23-1 is an ORF; its function is uncertain. The CDR3 is 15 amino acids. The V and J ends lost 2 bases and 3 bases respectively, with 11 bases between them.

This clone was observed a few times. This chain uses TRBV7-9 with TRBJ2-7, with D perhaps matching TRBD1 (7 bases). The CDR3 is 14 amino acids. The V gene's germline CDR1 is SEHNR and CDR2 FQNEAQ (reference sequence). With 2 bases removed from V and 4 bases from J, the gap between germline ends came to 12 bases. CDR3 in DNA: TGTGCCAGCAGCTTACAGGGGGGTGGATACGAGCAGTACTTC. Its protein product is CASSLQGGGYEQYF.

This sequence joins TRBV30 and TRBJ1-2; 8 nucleotides agree with TRBD1. The V segment lost 4 bases and the J segment 4 bases; nucleotides outside the gene matches: 2. CDR1 and CDR2 from the germline V gene are GTSNPN and SVGIG (reference sequence). The CDR3 totals 12 residues. The CDR3 spells CAWTGGVYGYTF. CDR3 bases: TGTGCCTGGACAGGGGGCGTCTATGGCTACACCTTC.

This clone occurred a few times. This chain joins TRBV30 and TRBJ2-5; no firm D call. V was shortened by 1 base and J by 3 bases, with 0 bases between the two germline ends. The CDR3 totals 10 residues. Germline assignment: CDR1 GTSNPN and CDR2 SVGIG (reference sequence). The CDR3 sequence is CAWSEETQYF. CDR3 in DNA: TGTGCCTGGAGTGAAGAGACCCAGTACTTC.

The table lists this clone with a few counts. The chain joins TRBV18 to TRBJ2-7; 9 bases agree with TRBD1. Looked up from germline, CDR1 is KGHSH and CDR2 is LQKENI. V gave up 3 bases and J gave up 7 bases; unmatched junction bases: 7. This CDR3 region has 14 residues. CDR3 region: CASSPVGQGREQYF. The CDR3, as DNA: TGTGCCAGCTCACCCGTTGGACAGGGGAGGGAGCAGTACTTC.

Only a few counts were recorded for this clone. V is TRBV7-2 and J is TRBJ2-7; no clear D. Germline V gene lookup returns CDR1 SGHTA and CDR2 FQGNSA. CDR3 length: 13 residues. V shed 1 base and J shed 3 bases, with 7 bases lying between them. CDR3 in amino acids: CASSLDILYEQYF. The DNA for the CDR3 is TGTGCCAGCAGCTTAGACATCCTCTACGAGCAGTACTTC.

The rearrangement joins TRBV29-1 to TRBJ2-7, with D possibly being TRBD2 (6 bases). The CDR3 has 13 amino acids. Trimming stripped 7 bases from V and 6 bases from J, with 19 bases between. Germline loops: CDR1 SQVTM, CDR2 ANQGSEA. CDR3 DNA sequence: TGCAGCGCCTCCGGGACTGCCTTCGGCGAGCAGTACTTC. It yields the protein CSASGTAFGEQYF.

The chain uses TRBV27 and TRBJ1-5; D is ambiguous. This CDR3 has 15 residues. CDR1 and CDR2 from the germline V gene are MNHEY and SMNVEV (reference sequence). The germline V and J ends were trimmed by 3 bases and 3 bases, with 12 bases remaining between them. The CDR3 DNA sequence: TGTGCCAGCAGTTTGGGAGGACCGAACAATCAGCCCCAGCATTTT. Its translation: CASSLGGPNNQPQHF.

The chain is built from TRBV4-3 and TRBJ2-7, with 9 bases identical to TRBD1. CDR1 and CDR2 from the germline V gene are LGHNA and YSLEER. V was pared by 0 bases and J by 4 bases, with 7 bases of the junction left unmatched. The CDR3 has 16 residues. CDR3 in DNA: TGCGCCAGCAGCCAAGATCGGGACAGGGTATGGTACGAGCAGTACTTC. This encodes CASSQDRDRVWYEQYF.

This clone was counted a few times. The chain uses TRBV28 and TRBJ1-2, with 10 positions matching TRBD1. Germline-derived CDR1 and CDR2 are MDHEN and SYDVKM. The CDR3 length is 15 residues. Unmatched junction bases numbered 6, after V lost 3 bases and J lost 5 bases. The CDR3 nucleotides read TGTGCCAGCAGTTTGGGGGACAGGGGTGGATATGGCTACACCTTC. Residues: CASSLGDRGGYGYTF.

This clone was counted only a few times. The gene calls are TRBV5-6 and TRBJ2-1, with 7 bases aligning to TRBD1. This CDR3 comprises 14 residues. After removal of 0 bases from V and 5 bases from J, the junction contained 2 bases not matched to a gene. Germline V gene sequence: CDR1 SGHDT, CDR2 YYEEEE. Written as DNA, the CDR3 is TGTGCCAGCAGCTTGGGGACAGGCCACAATGAGCAGTTCTTC. The encoded protein is CASSLGTGHNEQFF.

This clone was counted between two and nine times. The rearrangement uses TRBV4-3 and TRBJ2-6, with D unresolved. V was pared by 0 bases and J by 0 bases, with 6 bases between. The germline V gene encodes CDR1 LGHNA and CDR2 YSLEER. The CDR3 sequence is 16 residues long. In DNA form, the CDR3 reads TGCGCCAGCAGCCAAGACACCAGCTCTGGGGCCAACGTCCTGACTTTC. Amino acid sequence: CASSQDTSSGANVLTF.

This clone has just a few counts. This sequence joins TRBV7-8 and TRBJ1-5; TRBD1 might be the D (6 bases). V gave up 5 bases and J gave up 7 bases, with 15 bases separating them. The CDR3 is 14 residues long. CDR1 is SGHVS, CDR2 FQNEAQ, per germline. The DNA of the CDR3 is TGTGCCAGCAGCGCCAGGGGAAGGGGACAGCCCCAGCATTTT. Amino acids: CASSARGRGQPQHF.

The rearrangement uses TRBV9 and TRBJ1-5; possibly TRBD1 for D (5 bases). Germline V gene data show CDR1 as SGDLS and CDR2 as YYNGEE. V lost 0 bases, J lost 1 base, and 5 bases lay in between. This CDR3 is built from 14 residues. The CDR3 coding sequence is TGTGCCAGCAGCGTAGGGGGGAGCAATCAGCCCCAGCATTTT. Protein product: CASSVGGSNQPQHF.

CDR3 DNA sequence: TGTGCCAGCTCACTCGGGACAGGGGGAGAAAACATTCAGTACTTC. Translated, it gives CASSLGTGGENIQYF. The genes are TRBV18 and TRBJ2-4; TRBD1 matches at 11 bases. The germline V gene encodes CDR1 KGHSH and CDR2 LQKENI. This CDR3 spans 15 amino acids. After removal of 4 bases from V and 5 bases from J, the junction contained 4 bases not matched to a gene.

The chain carries TRBV7-9 and TRBJ1-5, with a possible D match to TRBD1 (5 bases). The CDR3 runs 14 residues. V was shortened by 8 bases and J by 1 base, with 12 bases between the two germline ends. Looked up from germline, CDR1 is SEHNR and CDR2 is FQNEAQ (reference sequence). The CDR3 DNA reads TGTGCCAGCGGGGCAGGAGCGAGCAATCAGCCCCAGCATTTT. This sequence encodes CASGAGASNQPQHF.

The chain combines TRBV7-9 with TRBJ2-7, with 7 bases that match TRBD1. V dropped 4 bases and J dropped 6; count of bases not matched to a gene: 9. This CDR3 is built from 14 residues. Germline V gene data show CDR1 as SEHNR and CDR2 as FQNEAQ (reference sequence). CDR3 protein: CASSSPQGEGEQYF. CDR3 sequence (DNA): TGTGCCAGCAGCTCGCCGCAGGGGGAAGGCGAGCAGTACTTC. Full variable domain (missing parts from reference TRBV7-9 and TRBJ2-7): DTGVSQNPRHKITKRGQNVTFRCDPISEHNRLYWYRQTLGQGPEFLTYFQNEAQLEKSRLLSDRFSAERPKGSFSTLEIQRTEQGDSAMYLCASSSPQGEGEQYFGPGTRLTVT.

This clone occurred a few times. CDR3 sequence (DNA): TGTGCCTGGAGCGGGACAGGGACTTCACCCCTCCACTTT. It translates to CAWSGTGTSPLHF. The genes are TRBV30 and TRBJ1-6; 9 nucleotides line up with TRBD1. This CDR3 has 13 residues. Germline V gene lookup returns CDR1 GTSNPN and CDR2 SVGIG (reference sequence). Germline trimming cut 3 bases from V and 9 bases from J; bases unmatched to any gene: 3. Using reference TRBV30 and TRBJ1-6 for the parts outside the CDR3, the full variable domain is SQTIHQWPATLVQPVGSPLSLECTVEGTSNPNLYWYRQAAGRGLQLLFYSVGIGQISSEVPQNLSASRPQDRQFILSSKKLLLSDSGFYLCAWSGTGTSPLHFGNGTRLTVT.

The chain uses TRBV19 and TRBJ1-2, with D unclear. Germline CDR1 and CDR2: LNHDA and SQIVND (reference sequence). The ends were cut back, 5 bases at V and 3 bases at J, with 16 bases in the middle. The CDR3 extends over 15 amino acids. The CDR3 reads CASSLVLGGDYGYTF. Here the CDR3 DNA reads TGTGCCAGTAGTTTAGTTTTGGGTGGAGACTATGGCTACACCTTC.